This T cell receptor (beta chain) derives from a study of blood T cell repertoires in COVID-19. About the research overall: Acute-phase and convalescent COVID-19 samples originated in the United States, Italy and Spain. T cells, B-cell-depleted T cells, or PBMCs provided the cDNA or gDNA that served as material.

CDR1 and CDR2 from the germline V gene are SGHDT and YYEEEE. CDR3 length: 13 residues. V lost 6 bases to trimming and J lost 12 bases; unmatched junction nucleotides: 12. In the authors' methods: Estimation of nucleated cell counts was performed using reference gene primer amplification. Profiled with immunoSEQ multiplex PCR; TCRdb holds only in-frame clones, not every one. From that table come the V and J calls and clone size; the DNA was used to work out D and trimming. The sample shows over 150,000 clones, about four fifths of them seen only once. Sequences were obtained from peripheral blood. The genes are TRBV5-6 and TRBJ2-4, with TRBD1 identical over 7 bases. The sequence derives from a woman of 80 years or more with acute or convalescent COVID-19. The CDR3 DNA is TGTGCCAGCACCCCCGCTGGACAGGCCCGTCAGTACTTC. Its translation: CASTPAGQARQYF. The full variable domain, its missing parts supplied by reference TRBV5-6 and TRBJ2-4, is DAGVTQSPTHLIKTRGQQVTLRCSPKSGHDTVSWYQQALGQGPQFIFQYYEEEERQRGNFPDRFSGHQFPNYSSELNVNALLLGDSALYLCASTPAGQARQYFGAGTRLSVL.